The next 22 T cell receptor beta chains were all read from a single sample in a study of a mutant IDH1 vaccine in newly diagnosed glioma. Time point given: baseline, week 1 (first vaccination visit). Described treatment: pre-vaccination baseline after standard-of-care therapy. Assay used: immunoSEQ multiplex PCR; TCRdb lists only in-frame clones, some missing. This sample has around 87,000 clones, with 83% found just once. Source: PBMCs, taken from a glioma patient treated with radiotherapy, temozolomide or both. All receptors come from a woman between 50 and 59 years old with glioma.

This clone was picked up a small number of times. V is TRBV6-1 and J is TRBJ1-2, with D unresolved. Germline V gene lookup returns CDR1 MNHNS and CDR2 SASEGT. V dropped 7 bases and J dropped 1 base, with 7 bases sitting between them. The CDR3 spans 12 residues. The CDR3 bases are TGTGCCAGCAATTTGGGTAACTATGGCTACACCTTC. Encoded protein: CASNLGNYGYTF.

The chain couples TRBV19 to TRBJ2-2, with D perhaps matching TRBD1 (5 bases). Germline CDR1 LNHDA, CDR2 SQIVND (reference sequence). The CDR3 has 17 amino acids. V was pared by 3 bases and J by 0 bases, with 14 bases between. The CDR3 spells CASSIGFGRANTGELFF. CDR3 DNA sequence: TGTGCCAGTAGTATTGGGTTCGGCAGGGCGAACACCGGGGAGCTGTTTTTT. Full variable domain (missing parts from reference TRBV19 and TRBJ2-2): DGGITQSPKYLFRKEGQNVTLSCEQNLNHDAMYWYRQDPGQGLRLIYYSQIVNDFQKGDIAEGYSVSREKKESFPLTVTSAQKNPTAFYLCASSIGFGRANTGELFFGEGSRLTVL.

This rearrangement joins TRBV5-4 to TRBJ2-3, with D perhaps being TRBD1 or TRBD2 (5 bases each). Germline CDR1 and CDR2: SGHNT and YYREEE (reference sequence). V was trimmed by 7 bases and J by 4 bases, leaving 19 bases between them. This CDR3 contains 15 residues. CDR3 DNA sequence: TGTGCCAGCCATTCGCGAGGACGGGGCGCAGATACGCAGTATTTT. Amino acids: CASHSRGRGADTQYF.

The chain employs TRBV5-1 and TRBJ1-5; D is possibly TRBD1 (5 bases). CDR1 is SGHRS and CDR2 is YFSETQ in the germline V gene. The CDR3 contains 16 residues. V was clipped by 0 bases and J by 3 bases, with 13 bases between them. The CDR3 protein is CASSLEQVSPNQPQHF. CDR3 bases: TGCGCCAGCAGCTTGGAACAGGTTTCTCCCAATCAGCCCCAGCATTTT.

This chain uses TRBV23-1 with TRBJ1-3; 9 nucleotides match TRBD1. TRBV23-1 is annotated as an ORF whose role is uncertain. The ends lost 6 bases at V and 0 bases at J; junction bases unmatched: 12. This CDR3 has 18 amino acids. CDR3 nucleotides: TGCGCCAGCAGGCTGCCCCGGGACAGGGCCGTCTCTGGAAACACCATATATTTT. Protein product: CASRLPRDRAVSGNTIYF.

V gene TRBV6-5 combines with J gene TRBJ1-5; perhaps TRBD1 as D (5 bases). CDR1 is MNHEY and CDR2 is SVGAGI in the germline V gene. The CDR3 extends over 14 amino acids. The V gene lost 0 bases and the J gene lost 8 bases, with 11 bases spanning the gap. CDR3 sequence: CASSYSGANEPQHF. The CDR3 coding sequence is TGTGCCAGCAGTTACTCAGGGGCAAACGAGCCCCAGCATTTT.

Here the CDR3 DNA reads TGCACCAGCAGACGAAGAAGGGGGCGAGGGAACACTGAAGCTTTCTTT. Residues: CTSRRRRGRGNTEAFF. This chain uses TRBV1 with TRBJ1-1; TRBD1 reflects the table's D call only, with no check against the DNA. TRBV1 is annotated as a pseudogene. CDR3 length: 16 residues.

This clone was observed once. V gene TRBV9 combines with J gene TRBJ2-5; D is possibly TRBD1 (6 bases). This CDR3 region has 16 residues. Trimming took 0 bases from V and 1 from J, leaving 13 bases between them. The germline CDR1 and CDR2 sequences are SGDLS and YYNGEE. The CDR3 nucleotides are TGTGCCAGCAGCGTAGGAGGACAGCCTCCCCAAGAGACCCAGTACTTC. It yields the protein CASSVGGQPPQETQYF.

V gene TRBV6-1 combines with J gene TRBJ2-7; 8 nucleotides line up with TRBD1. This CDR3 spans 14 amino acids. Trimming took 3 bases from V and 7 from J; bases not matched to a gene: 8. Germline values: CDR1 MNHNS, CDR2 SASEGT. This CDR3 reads CASSEGQASGEQYF. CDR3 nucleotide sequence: TGTGCCAGCAGTGAGGGACAGGCGTCTGGAGAGCAGTACTTC.

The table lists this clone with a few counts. CDR3 nucleotides: TGTGCCAGCAGTGGGAAACTCTTAGCCAAAAACATTCAGTACTTC. Its translation: CASSGKLLAKNIQYF. This chain joins TRBV25-1 and TRBJ2-4; unclear D gene. Trimming took off 4 bases at V and 0 bases at J, with 10 bases between the two ends. This CDR3 region has 15 residues. The germline V gene encodes CDR1 MGHDK and CDR2 SYGVNS.

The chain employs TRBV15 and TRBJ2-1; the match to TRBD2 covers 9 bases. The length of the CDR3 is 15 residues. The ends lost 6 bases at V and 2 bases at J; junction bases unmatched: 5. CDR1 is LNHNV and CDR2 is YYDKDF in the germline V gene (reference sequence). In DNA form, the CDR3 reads TGTGCCACCAGAGGGGGCGGGGGGGCCTACAATGAGCAGTTCTTC. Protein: CATRGGGGAYNEQFF. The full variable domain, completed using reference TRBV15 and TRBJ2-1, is DAMVIQNPRYQVTQFGKPVTLSCSQTLNHNVMYWYQQKSSQAPKLLFHYYDKDFNNEADTPDNFQSRRPNTSFCFLDIRSPGLGDTAMYLCATRGGGGAYNEQFFGPGTRLTVL.

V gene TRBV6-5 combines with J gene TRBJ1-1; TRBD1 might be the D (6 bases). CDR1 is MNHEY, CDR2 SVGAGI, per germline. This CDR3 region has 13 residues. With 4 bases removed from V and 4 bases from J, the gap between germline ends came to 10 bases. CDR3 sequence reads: CASSLQGPTEAFF. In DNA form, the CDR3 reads TGTGCCAGCAGTTTACAGGGTCCCACTGAAGCTTTCTTT.

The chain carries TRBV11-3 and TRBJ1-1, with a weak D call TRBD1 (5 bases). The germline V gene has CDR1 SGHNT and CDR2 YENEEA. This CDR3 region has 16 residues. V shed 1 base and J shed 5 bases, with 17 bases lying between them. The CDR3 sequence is CASSLGFSGGGTEAFF. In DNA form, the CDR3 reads TGTGCCAGCAGCTTAGGATTCTCCGGGGGAGGGACTGAAGCTTTCTTT.

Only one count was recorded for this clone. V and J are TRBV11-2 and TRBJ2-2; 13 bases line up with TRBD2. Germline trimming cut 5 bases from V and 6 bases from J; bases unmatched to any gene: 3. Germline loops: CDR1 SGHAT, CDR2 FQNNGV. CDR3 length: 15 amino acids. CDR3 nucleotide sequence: TGTGCCAGCAGCCCTGGGACTAGCGGGGCCGGGGAGCTGTTTTTT. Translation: CASSPGTSGAGELFF.

CDR3 bases: TGTGCCAGCAGTTACCGTCAGGGGGGGGAGACCCAGTACTTC. This gives the protein CASSYRQGGETQYF. The gene calls are TRBV6-6 and TRBJ2-5; D is possibly TRBD1 or TRBD2 (7 bases each). Germline V gives CDR1 MNHNY, CDR2 SVGAGI (reference sequence). This CDR3 has 14 amino acids. V was trimmed by 2 bases and J by 5 bases, leaving 12 bases between them.

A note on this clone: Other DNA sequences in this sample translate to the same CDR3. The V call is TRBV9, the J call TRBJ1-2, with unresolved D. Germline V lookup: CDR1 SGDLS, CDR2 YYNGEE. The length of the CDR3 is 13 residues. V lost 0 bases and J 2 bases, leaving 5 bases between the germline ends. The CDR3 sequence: CASSVGGNYGYTF. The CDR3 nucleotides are TGTGCCAGCAGCGTAGGAGGGAACTATGGCTACACCTTC.

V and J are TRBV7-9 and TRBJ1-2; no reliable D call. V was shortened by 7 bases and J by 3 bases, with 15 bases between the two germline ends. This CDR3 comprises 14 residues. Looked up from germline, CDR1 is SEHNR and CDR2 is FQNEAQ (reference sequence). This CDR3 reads CASNPETVHYGYTF. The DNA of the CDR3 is TGTGCCAGCAACCCCGAGACGGTACACTATGGCTACACCTTC.

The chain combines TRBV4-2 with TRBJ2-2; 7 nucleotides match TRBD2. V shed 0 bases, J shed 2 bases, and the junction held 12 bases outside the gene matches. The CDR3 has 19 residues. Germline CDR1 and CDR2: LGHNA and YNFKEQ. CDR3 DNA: TGTGCCAGCAGCCAAGATATGGTTAAGCGGGAAATCAACACCGGGGAGCTGTTTTTT. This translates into CASSQDMVKREINTGELFF.

DNA of the CDR3: TGTGCCAGCAATCCCGACAGACCCTCTGGAAACACCATATATTTT. Its protein is CASNPDRPSGNTIYF. The genes are TRBV2 and TRBJ1-3; TRBD1 is a possible D gene (5 bases). The germline V gene has CDR1 SNHLY and CDR2 FYNNEI. V was trimmed by 7 bases and J by 0 bases, leaving 13 bases between them. The CDR3 consists of 15 residues.

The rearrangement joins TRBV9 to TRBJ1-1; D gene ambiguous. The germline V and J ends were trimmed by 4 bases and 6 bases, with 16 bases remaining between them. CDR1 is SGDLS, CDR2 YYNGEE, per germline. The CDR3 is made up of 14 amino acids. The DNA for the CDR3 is TGTGCCAGCAGCCCAACGGGGTGGGTCGCTGAAGCTTTCTTT. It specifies CASSPTGWVAEAFF.

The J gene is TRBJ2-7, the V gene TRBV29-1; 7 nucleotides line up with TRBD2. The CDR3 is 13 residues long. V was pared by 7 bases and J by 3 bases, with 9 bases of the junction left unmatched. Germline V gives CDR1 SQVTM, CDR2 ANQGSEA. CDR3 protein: CSARRRGSYEQYF. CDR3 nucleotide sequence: TGCAGCGCCCGACGGCGGGGGAGCTACGAGCAGTACTTC.

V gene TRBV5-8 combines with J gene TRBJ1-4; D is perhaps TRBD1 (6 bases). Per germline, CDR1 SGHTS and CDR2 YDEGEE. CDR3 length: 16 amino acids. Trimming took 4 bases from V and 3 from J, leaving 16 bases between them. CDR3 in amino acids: CASSLRGGAANEKLFF. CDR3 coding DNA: TGTGCCAGCAGCCTAAGGGGGGGGGCTGCTAATGAAAAACTGTTTTTT.